A selection of T cell receptor beta chains follows, all from one sample in a study of T cell clonotyping in hematopoietic cell transplantation. Measured with immunoSEQ multiplex PCR; TCRdb has only the in-frame clones, and not every one. Of fewer than 40,000 clones listed, around nine tenths are singletons. Sequenced material: peripheral blood mononuclear cells. Source of these receptors: a woman in her thirties or forties in good health. Some clones in this sample may be carry-over from other donors' samples. Each CDR3 is given with its conserved first and last residue. The order of the fields is V gene, clone size, J gene, D gene, CDR3 DNA, CDR3 protein. A D gene is named only where the DNA matches it firmly. Size tells how often a clone was seen (once, few, many) or the class of an expanded clone, and some rows leave it out.

TRBV5-4	-	TRBJ2-2	-	TGTGCCAGCAGCTTGGAGCTAGCCGCAACCGGGGAGCTGTTTTTT	CASSLELAATGELFF
TRBV7-2	-	TRBJ2-7	-	TGTGCCAGCAGCTCCGGGGGAGCGTGGGAGCAGTACTTC	CASSSGGAWEQYF
TRBV30	few	TRBJ1-2	TRBD1	TGTGCCTGGGCGACAGGGCGGCGTGGCTACACCTTC	CAWATGRRGYTF
TRBV7-2	once	TRBJ2-4	-	TGTGCCAGCAGCTTAGTGGGCATTCAGTACTTC	CASSLVGIQYF
TRBV5-1	-	TRBJ2-7	TRBD2	TGCGCCAGCAGCTTGCAGCGGGAGGGCTACGAGCAGTACTTC	CASSLQREGYEQYF
TRBV7-8	-	TRBJ1-2	-	TGTGCCAGCAGCTTAGGGGTAGGGTCTAATGGCTACACCTTC	CASSLGVGSNGYTF
TRBV19	-	TRBJ1-1	-	TGTGCCAGTAGATCTACAGGGAACACTGAAGCTTTCTTT	CASRSTGNTEAFF
TRBV28	-	TRBJ1-1	-	TGTGCCAGCAGTATAGATTATGACGGGAACACTGAAGCTTTCTTT	CASSIDYDGNTEAFF
TRBV30	-	TRBJ2-7	TRBD2	TGTGCCTGCTCACAACTAGCGATCCCCTACGAGCAGTACTTC	CACSQLAIPYEQYF
TRBV5-6	-	TRBJ2-3	-	TGTGCCAGCAGCCTACTCTCGCGGAGATCCACAGATACGCAGTATTTT	CASSLLSRRSTDTQYF
TRBV19	-	TRBJ1-2	TRBD1	TGTGCCAGTAGTACACAGGGGGAGTCAGGAGGCTACACCTTC	CASSTQGESGGYTF
TRBV5-1	-	TRBJ2-5	-	TGCGCCAGCAGCTTGGGGTCCGCACGAGGGGAGACCCAGTACTTC	CASSLGSARGETQYF
TRBV7-2	few	TRBJ2-3	-	TGTGCCAGCAGTTCCCCCCTAGCTGATACGCAGTATTTT	CASSSPLADTQYF
TRBV30	few	TRBJ1-2	TRBD1	TGTGCCTGGAGTGGCGGACAGGGTTCTGCCTACACCTTC	CAWSGGQGSAYTF
TRBV15	-	TRBJ1-1	-	TGTGCCACCAGCAGAGATTCCGGTGAGAACACTGAAGCTTTCTTT	CATSRDSGENTEAFF
TRBV11-2	-	TRBJ2-2	TRBD2	TGTGCCAGCAGTCGGCTAGCGGGAGTTCCCGGGGAGCTGTTTTTT	CASSRLAGVPGELFF
TRBV10-1	-	TRBJ1-2	-	TGCGCCAGCAGTGGGACAGAGCCCTATGGCTACACCTTC	CASSGTEPYGYTF
TRBV28	-	TRBJ1-5	-	TGTGCCAGCGGACCGGGGGGTTTAGGCAATCAGCCCCAGCATTTT	CASGPGGLGNQPQHF
TRBV30	-	TRBJ2-7	-	TGTGCCTGGAGTCTTGACGGGAACTCCTACGAGCAGTACTTC	CAWSLDGNSYEQYF
TRBV6-5	-	TRBJ1-1	-	TGTGCCAGCAGAAAAAAGGGGGTCATGAACACTGAAGCTTTCTTT	CASRKKGVMNTEAFF
TRBV6-1	-	TRBJ2-3	TRBD1	TGTGCCAGCAGACCGAACAGGGGTTGGGCAGATACGCAGTATTTT	CASRPNRGWADTQYF
TRBV4-1	-	TRBJ2-7	-	TGCGCCAGCAGCCCAAATCCCGGGACTTACTACGAGCAGTACTTC	CASSPNPGTYYEQYF